The 14 T cell receptor beta chains reported below all come from one sample, sequenced in a study of vaccination and CD4 T cells after COVID-19. No cognate antigen is known for these TCRs. Treatment here: roughly nine-day PBMC culture with coronavirus spike peptide pools or control peptides (ViraFEST assay). Sequencing of DNA taken from cultured CD4+ T cells relied on the Oncomine TCR Beta short-read assay. Each CDR3 protein is one row after TCRdb ran MiXCR on the PCR reads. The table shows more than 3,000 distinct CDR3 sequences, with 16% occurring only once. The sequencing input was CD4+ T cells from blood, cultured in vitro. The receptors were gathered from a human donor who had recovered from COVID-19.

The CDR3 protein is CASTMGQGNTDTQYF. CDR3 in DNA: TGTGCCAGCACGATGGGACAGGGGAACACAGATACGCAGTATTTT. The chain recombines TRBV18 with TRBJ2-3, with 10 bases identical to TRBD1. With 8 bases clipped from V and 2 bases from J, the junction kept 7 bases outside the gene matches. The CDR3 is 15 amino acids. Germline-derived CDR1 and CDR2 are KGHSH and LQKENI.

The chain uses TRBV4-1 and TRBJ1-4; 12 bases fit TRBD1. The germline V gene has CDR1 MGHRA and CDR2 YSYEKL. The ends lost 0 bases at V and 7 bases at J; junction bases unmatched: 12. The CDR3 totals 19 residues. CDR3 sequence: CASSQDLGTGGIVGEKLFF. The CDR3 nucleotides are TGCGCCAGCAGCCAAGATCTTGGGACAGGGGGCATTGTGGGTGAAAAACTGTTTTTT.

By proportion, this clonotype is medium-sized. The chain is built from TRBV4-1 and TRBJ1-5; a weak D match, TRBD1 (6 bases). The CDR3 covers 16 residues. Trimming cost V 0 bases and J 4 bases, with 13 bases left between them. Per the germline V gene, CDR1 is MGHRA and CDR2 is YSYEKL. CDR3 protein: CASSQEREQGNQPQHF. The CDR3 nucleotides are TGCGCCAGCAGCCAAGAAAGAGAACAGGGAAATCAGCCCCAGCATTTT.

By share of the sample, this clonotype is medium-sized. V and J are TRBV29-1 and TRBJ1-2; D gene uncertain. CDR1 is SQVTM and CDR2 is ANQGSEA in the germline V gene. The V end was cut by 2 bases, the J end by 6 bases, with 13 bases between. The CDR3 sequence is 13 residues long. As DNA, the CDR3 is TGCAGCGTTGAAAGAGTGGGAGTTAATGGCTACACCTTC. The encoded protein is CSVERVGVNGYTF.

The rearrangement joins TRBV12-3 or TRBV12-4 to TRBJ1-1; no definite D call. The CDR3 covers 11 residues. V lost 6 bases and J 11 bases, leaving 13 bases between the germline ends. The DNA of the CDR3 is TGTGCCAGCAGCCCCGGGCGGTGGGCTTTCTTT. As protein: CASSPGRWAFF.

The V and J genes are TRBV7-2 and TRBJ2-7, with 9 nucleotides matching TRBD2. CDR3 length equals 15 residues. J lost 6 bases, V lost 5 bases, and 11 bases had no gene match. Germline CDR1 and CDR2: SGHTA and FQGNSA. The CDR3 loop reads CASSRSGTSWIEQYF. In DNA form, the CDR3 reads TGTGCCAGCAGCCGTTCCGGGACTAGCTGGATCGAGCAGTACTTC.

This clonotype has a handful of counts. The chain carries TRBV20-1 and TRBJ2-5, with D possibly being TRBD2 (7 bases). The length of the CDR3 is 14 residues. In germline, CDR1 is DFQATT, CDR2 SNEGSKA (reference sequence). V lost 5 bases and J lost 1, with 14 bases in between. The CDR3 spells CSADDRGAQETQYF. The CDR3 DNA sequence: TGCAGTGCTGACGACCGGGGGGCCCAAGAGACCCAGTACTTC.

This rearrangement joins TRBV9 to TRBJ2-2, with D possibly being TRBD2 (6 bases). This CDR3 has 15 amino acids. In germline, CDR1 is SGDLS, CDR2 YYNGEE. Between the trimmed V and J ends, which lost 2 bases and 6 bases, there was a span of 14 bases. The CDR3 sequence: CASSVRGTSPGELFF. In nucleotides, the CDR3 is TGTGCCAGCAGCGTTCGGGGGACCTCCCCCGGGGAGCTGTTTTTT.

This clonotype was counted only a few times. CDR3 coding DNA: TGTGCCAGTAGTTCCGAGGGACGAAATGGAAACACCATATATTTT. Its translation: CASSSEGRNGNTIYF. The chain has TRBV19 and TRBJ1-3; a weak D match, TRBD1 (5 bases). Germline loops: CDR1 LNHDA, CDR2 SQIVND (reference sequence). This CDR3 is built from 15 residues. V dropped 5 bases and J dropped 3 bases, with 14 bases sitting between them.

A word on this clonotype: Germline is not matched at one junction end, which may reflect a read error. The chain has TRBV12-3 or TRBV12-4 and TRBJ1-6; possibly TRBD1 for D (5 bases). CDR3 length: 16 amino acids. The CDR3 sequence is CAGSSPVPGPNSPLHF. CDR3 sequence (DNA): TGTGCCGGCAGTTCCCCGGTTCCGGGACCTAATTCACCCCTCCACTTT.

This clonotype occurred a few times. V and J are TRBV6-1 and TRBJ2-4, with TRBD2 matching over 12 bases. Trimming at V came to 0 bases and at J to 2 bases, leaving 5 bases not matched to a gene. CDR1 is MNHNS and CDR2 is SASEGT in the germline V gene. The CDR3 runs to 18 residues. The CDR3 DNA follows: TGTGCCAGCAGTGAAGCGCTAGGACTAGCGGGATCCAAAAACATTCAGTACTTC. Amino acid sequence: CASSEALGLAGSKNIQYF.

This clonotype is medium-sized in the sample. The rearrangement joins TRBV15 to TRBJ2-1; 15 bases map to TRBD2. The CDR3 contains 18 residues. CDR1 and CDR2 from the germline V gene are LNHNV and YYDKDF (reference sequence). The junction had 5 bases not matched to a gene; V was cut back by 0 bases and J by 5 bases. The CDR3 loop reads CATSRDGLAGGLNNEQFF. The CDR3 bases are TGTGCCACCAGCAGAGATGGACTAGCGGGGGGGCTGAACAATGAGCAGTTCTTC.

By its share, this clonotype is medium-sized. This rearrangement joins TRBV12-3 or TRBV12-4 to TRBJ1-1; 7 bases align to TRBD1. Trimming cost V 5 bases and J 9 bases; bases outside gene matches: 12. CDR3 length: 14 amino acids. The CDR3 protein is CASSHLLQGLKAFF. CDR3 in DNA: TGTGCCAGCAGTCACCTTCTACAGGGGCTAAAAGCTTTCTTT.

Here the CDR3 DNA reads TGTGCCAGCAGCCCGCCGGGACAGGGGATCGGAAAAGCTTATGGCTACACCTTC. Protein: CASSPPGQGIGKAYGYTF. This chain connects TRBV3-1 to TRBJ1-2; 10 bases agree with TRBD1. The germline gives CDR1 LGHDT, CDR2 YNNKEL (reference sequence). The CDR3 has 18 amino acids. V was pared by 4 bases and J by 5 bases, with 16 bases of the junction left unmatched.